The clone carrying this T cell receptor (beta chain) has a handful of counts. This may stem from a read error, because a much larger clone lies one nucleotide away. This sample was taken from a study of blood T cells in healthy people across ages. A second PCR, run for roughly 7 to 12 cycles, used a sample-barcoded 5' primer plus a J-beta primer mix. From the 5' RACE reads, TCRdb called clonotypes with MiXCR, one entry per CDR3 protein. The sample lists 600,000 or so distinct CDR3 sequences, around 31% occurring once. This CDR3 is 13 amino acids long. Per the germline V gene, CDR1 is SGDLS and CDR2 is YYNGEE. Peripheral blood, about 9.3 milliliters per donor, was collected. Total RNA amounts of at least 5 micrograms were extracted per sample.

The specimen sequenced was blood. The source of this sequence is a woman over 75 in good health. The chain employs TRBV9 and TRBJ2-6; the D call may be TRBD1 or TRBD2 (5 bases each). The CDR3 is CASSARDGDVRTF. The CDR3 DNA reads TGTGCCAGCAGCGCCCGGGACGGAGACGTCCGGACTTTC.